This TCR beta chain is drawn from a study of PD-L1 blockade in urothelial cancer. This CDR3 is built from 16 residues. Per the germline V gene, CDR1 is SGHRS and CDR2 is YFSETQ. V was clipped by 0 bases and J by 4 bases, with 15 bases between them. Time point given: pretreatment peripheral blood. Patients presented with locally advanced or metastatic urothelial carcinoma. Regarding this clone: The antigen is not known.

Findings and limits, study-wide: At the 3-week point, tumor-associated blood clones expanded more in durable-benefit patients.

Sequencing used immunoSEQ multiplex PCR; TCRdb keeps in-frame clones, though not all of them. The table lists roughly 91,000 clones, about 83% of them singletons. This rearrangement joins TRBV5-1 to TRBJ2-3; maybe TRBD2 (5 bases). Source: PBMCs, taken around atezolizumab (anti-PD-L1) treatment. This clonotype was obtained from a man aged 60 to 75 with urothelial cancer. CDR3 protein: CASSLDETKLADTQYF. For the CDR3, the DNA is TGCGCCAGCAGCTTGGATGAGACTAAACTCGCAGATACGCAGTATTTT.